Following are 24 T cell receptor beta chains from one sample sequenced in a study of beta chain features in type 1 diabetes. The investigators reverse transcribed all of the isolated RNA, so they sequenced expressed TCRB transcripts. TCRdb's table, derived via immunoSEQ multiplex PCR, lists solely in-frame clones and lacks some. The sample lists about 290,000 clones; roughly 8% were seen once. The sample was central memory CD4+ T cells from blood. The receptor set was obtained from a woman younger than 35 in good health.

This chain connects TRBV18 to TRBJ2-3; D unclear. In germline, CDR1 is KGHSH, CDR2 LQKENI. This CDR3 is built from 13 residues. Trimming left V 1 base short and J 6 bases short, with 8 bases between. CDR3 protein: CASSPQVLDTQYF. The DNA of the CDR3 is TGTGCCAGCTCACCACAGGTGCTGGATACGCAGTATTTT. The entire variable domain, with the rest obtained from reference TRBV18 and TRBJ2-3, is as follows: NAGVMQNPRHLVRRRGQEARLRCSPMKGHSHVYWYRQLPEEGLKFMVYLQKENIIDESGMPKERFSAEFPKEGPSILRIQQVVRGDSAAYFCASSPQVLDTQYFGPGTRLTVL.

This clone was observed a few times. The chain recombines TRBV6-6 with TRBJ1-2; 10 nucleotides match TRBD1. CDR3 length: 14 residues. Germline CDR1 reads MNHNY; CDR2 reads SVGAGI (reference sequence). The V segment lost 5 bases and the J segment 5 bases; nucleotides outside the gene matches: 5. The CDR3 spells CASSGRDRGYGYTF. The CDR3 region has the DNA TGTGCCAGCAGTGGCCGGGACAGGGGATATGGCTACACCTTC.

The rearrangement joins TRBV11-2 to TRBJ2-2; tentatively, D is TRBD2 (6 bases). CDR3 length equals 18 residues. The germline CDR1 and CDR2 sequences are SGHAT and FQNNGV. V was pared by 0 bases and J by 5 bases, with 19 bases between. The CDR3 is CASSLDFWNLGLTGELFF. The CDR3 DNA reads TGTGCCAGCAGCTTAGATTTCTGGAACCTGGGACTTACCGGGGAGCTGTTTTTT.

In its sample, this clone was seen many times. This chain connects TRBV11-1 to TRBJ1-2, with TRBD1 as a possible D gene (5 bases). There are 15 residues in the CDR3. V was clipped by 4 bases and J by 6 bases, with 18 bases between them. The V gene's germline CDR1 is SGHAT and CDR2 FQDESV (reference sequence). The CDR3 region is CASSSVLSGLDGYTF. CDR3 nucleotides: TGTGCCAGCAGCTCCGTATTGTCAGGGTTGGATGGCTACACCTTC.

About this clone itself: Mismatch with germline at one junction end may stem from a read error. This chain uses TRBV9 with TRBJ2-2; D not resolved. The length of the CDR3 is 13 residues. Germline CDR1 reads SGDLS; CDR2 reads YYNGEE. The CDR3 protein is CASTVGRSRELFF. CDR3 nucleotides: TGTGCCAGCACCGTAGGAAGATCCAGGGAGCTGTTTTTT.

This clone was counted only a few times. V usage is TRBV28 and J usage is TRBJ1-2; no definite D call. CDR3 length: 12 residues. Germline V CDR1 and CDR2: MDHEN, SYDVKM. V was clipped by 2 bases and J by 10 bases, with 11 bases between them. The CDR3 nucleotides are TGTGCCAGCAGTTTACAACTTCTGGCCTACACCTTC. This sequence encodes CASSLQLLAYTF.

At least ten counts were recorded for this clone. The chain uses TRBV5-1 and TRBJ2-1; 7 bases agree with TRBD1. This CDR3 contains 14 residues. Trimming took 4 bases from V and 4 from J; bases not matched to a gene: 5. Per the germline V gene, CDR1 is SGHRS and CDR2 is YFSETQ. As DNA, the CDR3 is TGCGCCAGCAGCGGGGGACAGCAATACAATGAGCAGTTCTTC. Translating gives CASSGGQQYNEQFF.

The rearrangement joins TRBV5-1 to TRBJ2-1; 8 bases line up with TRBD1. The ends lost 1 base at V and 8 bases at J; junction bases unmatched: 5. The CDR3 has 14 residues. Germline V gene data show CDR1 as SGHRS and CDR2 as YFSETQ. The CDR3 spells CASSLQGAGDEQFF. The CDR3 coding sequence is TGCGCCAGCAGCTTGCAGGGGGCGGGCGATGAGCAGTTCTTC.

The chain links TRBV14 to TRBJ2-5; D is undetermined. Germline loops: CDR1 SGHDN, CDR2 FVKESK. V lost 0 bases to trimming and J lost 7 bases, with 6 bases between them. The CDR3 has 12 amino acids. The CDR3 reads CASSQDWGTQYF. The CDR3 DNA sequence: TGTGCCAGCAGCCAAGATTGGGGGACCCAGTACTTC.

V and J are TRBV27 and TRBJ2-7; 8 positions agree with TRBD1. The trim removed 6 bases at V and 5 bases at J, leaving 12 bases unmatched. CDR1 and CDR2 (germline): MNHEY, SMNVEV (reference sequence). The length of the CDR3 is 15 residues. The CDR3 here is CASRRTGKVGDEQYV. For the CDR3, the DNA is TGTGCCAGCAGGCGGACAGGGAAAGTTGGCGACGAGCAGTACGTC.

A few counts support this clone. This chain connects TRBV7-2 to TRBJ2-1, with D possibly being TRBD2 (5 bases). V lost 4 bases and J 9 bases, leaving 16 bases between the germline ends. The CDR3 spans 14 residues. Germline V gene data show CDR1 as SGHTA and CDR2 as FQGNSA. The CDR3 DNA is TGTGCCAGCAGCTCAGGTACTAGATTCGGTGAGCAGTTCTTC. It encodes CASSSGTRFGEQFF.

This clone was picked up a small number of times. The V call is TRBV27, the J call TRBJ1-1; 7 nucleotides line up with TRBD1. The CDR3 runs 14 residues. V trimming: 4 bases; J trimming: 1 base; junction bases outside the gene matches: 3. The germline V gene encodes CDR1 MNHEY and CDR2 SMNVEV (reference sequence). The CDR3 nucleotides are TGTGCCAGCAGTTCTCGGACAGGGAACACTGAAGCTTTCTTT. It specifies CASSSRTGNTEAFF.

V gene TRBV9 combines with J gene TRBJ2-5, with TRBD1 matching 8 bases. V was pared by 6 bases and J by 6 bases, with 13 bases of the junction left unmatched. Germline-derived CDR1 and CDR2 are SGDLS and YYNGEE. The CDR3 is made up of 15 amino acids. The CDR3 here is CASTIAGGGTQTQYF. CDR3 nucleotide sequence: TGTGCCAGCACCATCGCAGGGGGCGGTACTCAGACCCAGTACTTC.

This chain joins TRBV4-3 and TRBJ2-3; 12 positions agree with TRBD2. The CDR3 loop spans 17 amino acids. Trimming at V came to 0 bases and at J to 5 bases, leaving 6 bases not matched to a gene. Germline CDR1 reads LGHNA; CDR2 reads YSLEER. CDR3: CASSQEASGRAKDTQYF. The CDR3 DNA reads as TGCGCCAGCAGCCAAGAAGCTAGCGGGAGGGCGAAAGATACGCAGTATTTT.

This clone came up a few times. V and J are TRBV6-5 and TRBJ1-1; D is unresolved. The germline CDR1 and CDR2 sequences are MNHEY and SVGAGI. Trimming took off 8 bases at V and 1 base at J, with 14 bases between the two ends. The CDR3 runs to 14 residues. The CDR3: CASAGGLGNTEAFF. CDR3 sequence (DNA): TGTGCCAGCGCAGGAGGGCTGGGGAACACTGAAGCTTTCTTT.

The chain carries TRBV5-1 and TRBJ2-1, with D uncertain. The CDR3 runs to 15 residues. Germline V gene sequence: CDR1 SGHRS, CDR2 YFSETQ. Deletions cut 0 bases from V and 0 bases from J, with 7 bases between. For the CDR3, the DNA is TGCGCCAGCAGCTTGGGGGCTAGCTCCTACAATGAGCAGTTCTTC. Protein: CASSLGASSYNEQFF.

This clone was counted a few times. This sequence joins TRBV27 and TRBJ2-1; 13 bases match TRBD2. Germline lookup yields CDR1 MNHEY and CDR2 SMNVEV (reference sequence). V lost 1 base to trimming and J lost 8 bases; unmatched junction nucleotides: 5. CDR3 length: 16 residues. CDR3: CASSLFLGLAGDEQFF. CDR3 DNA: TGTGCCAGCAGTTTATTTCTAGGACTAGCGGGAGATGAGCAGTTCTTC.

The chain recombines TRBV7-2 with TRBJ2-3, with 11 positions matching TRBD2. The CDR3 totals 20 residues. The V gene's germline CDR1 is SGHTA and CDR2 FQGNSA. The trim removed 0 bases at V and 1 base at J, leaving 12 bases unmatched. The CDR3 nucleotides read TGTGCCAGCAGCTTAGCGCTCAGGTCAGGGGGACTAGCGGGCACAGATACGCAGTATTTT. The encoded protein is CASSLALRSGGLAGTDTQYF.

This clone was observed many times. The CDR3 DNA follows: TGTGCCAGCAGTGAAGCGCGACCGGGCGAGCAGTACGTC. The encoded protein is CASSEARPGEQYV. The rearrangement links TRBV6-5 to TRBJ2-7, with D uncertain. Germline V gene lookup returns CDR1 MNHEY and CDR2 SVGAGI. CDR3 size: 13 residues. Trimming cost V 5 bases and J 6 bases, with 14 bases left between them.

Only a few counts were recorded for this clone. This sequence joins TRBV21-1 and TRBJ2-7; the DNA was not used to check the table's D call, TRBD1. TRBV21-1 is tagged as a pseudogene. The CDR3 loop spans 14 amino acids. Here the CDR3 DNA reads TGTGCCAGCAGCTCGCGGACAGATCACTACGAGCAGTACGTC. Encoded protein: CASSSRTDHYEQYV.

This clone was seen many times. The chain combines TRBV5-4 with TRBJ1-2; D remains ambiguous. CDR1 is SGHNT and CDR2 is YYREEE in the germline V gene (reference sequence). The length of the CDR3 is 14 residues. V gave up 4 bases and J gave up 8 bases, with 18 bases separating them. The CDR3 bases are TGTGCCAGCAGCCTGTCGAGGTATTCCCAAGGCTACACCTTC. It is translated as CASSLSRYSQGYTF.

The chain combines TRBV15 with TRBJ2-1; TRBD1 matches at 9 bases. V lost 0 bases to trimming and J lost 8 bases; unmatched junction nucleotides: 5. Germline CDR1 is LNHNV and CDR2 is YYDKDF (reference sequence). The CDR3 extends over 15 amino acids. CDR3 sequence (DNA): TGTGCCACCAGCAGAGACGGGACAGGGAGTCATGAGCAGTTCTTC. Translating gives CATSRDGTGSHEQFF.

The rearrangement links TRBV4-2 to TRBJ2-6; 7 bases are shared with TRBD2. Germline V CDR1 and CDR2: LGHNA, YNFKEQ. CDR3 length equals 17 residues. Losses at the gene ends were 2 bases for V and 2 bases for J; bases not matched to a gene: 6. CDR3 residues: CASSQQPGGTGANVLTF. DNA of the CDR3: TGTGCCAGCAGCCAACAGCCGGGGGGTACTGGGGCCAACGTCCTGACTTTC.

The chain has TRBV7-3 and TRBJ2-2, with D perhaps TRBD1 (5 bases). Between the trimmed V and J ends, which lost 6 bases and 5 bases, there was a span of 16 bases. The CDR3 is 15 residues long. Germline CDR1 and CDR2: SGHTA and FQGTGA. The CDR3, as DNA: TGTGCCAGCAGAAAGACAGCATCGGCGACCGGGGAGCTGTTTTTT. Translated: CASRKTASATGELFF.